This TCR beta chain was identified during a study of T cells in Graves' hyperthyroidism and ophthalmopathy. The CDR3 totals 14 residues. Germline CDR1 and CDR2: SQVTM and ANQGSEA. A remark on this clonotype: Relative to the germline gene, one junction end is altered; a read error may explain this.

Regions amplified from RNA transcripts were the TCR beta CDR3 regions. Researchers ran a first-round RT-PCR on the TCR CDR3 using the HTBI primer set. TCRdb analysed the multiplex PCR reads with MiXCR anew, one entry per CDR3 protein. The sample holds under 550,000 distinct CDR3 sequences, roughly 13% seen once. The V gene is TRBV29-1, the J gene TRBJ2-7; 10 bases map to TRBD1. The source is a young woman with Graves' hyperthyroidism. Material: blood. The CDR3 here is CNVVGTGVAYEQYF. DNA for the CDR3: TGCAACGTTGTGGGGACAGGGGTTGCCTACGAGCAGTACTTC.